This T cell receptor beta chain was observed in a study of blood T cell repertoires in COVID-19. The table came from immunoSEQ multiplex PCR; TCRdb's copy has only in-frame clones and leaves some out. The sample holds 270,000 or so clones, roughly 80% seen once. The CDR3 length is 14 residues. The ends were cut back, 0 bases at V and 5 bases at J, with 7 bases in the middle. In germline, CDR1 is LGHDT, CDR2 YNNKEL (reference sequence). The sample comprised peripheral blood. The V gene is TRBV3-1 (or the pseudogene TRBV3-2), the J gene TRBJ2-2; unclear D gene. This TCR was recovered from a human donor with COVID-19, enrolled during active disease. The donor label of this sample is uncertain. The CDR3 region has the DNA TGTGCCAGCAGCCAAGATATAGCAACCGGGGAGCTGTTTTTT. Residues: CASSQDIATGELFF.